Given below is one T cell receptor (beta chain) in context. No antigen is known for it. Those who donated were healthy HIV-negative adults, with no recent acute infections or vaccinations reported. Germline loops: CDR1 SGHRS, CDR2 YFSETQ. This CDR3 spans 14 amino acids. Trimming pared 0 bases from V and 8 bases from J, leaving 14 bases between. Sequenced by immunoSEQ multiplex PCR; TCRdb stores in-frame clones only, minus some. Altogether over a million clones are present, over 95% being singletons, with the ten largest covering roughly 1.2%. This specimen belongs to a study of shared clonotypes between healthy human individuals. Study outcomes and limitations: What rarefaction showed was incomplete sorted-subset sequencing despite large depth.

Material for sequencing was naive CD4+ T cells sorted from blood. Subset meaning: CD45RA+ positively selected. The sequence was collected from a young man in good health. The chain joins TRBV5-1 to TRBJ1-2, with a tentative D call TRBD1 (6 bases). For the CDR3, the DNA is TGCGCCAGCAGCTTGGGCACAGGGATTGGAGGCTACACCTTC. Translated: CASSLGTGIGGYTF.